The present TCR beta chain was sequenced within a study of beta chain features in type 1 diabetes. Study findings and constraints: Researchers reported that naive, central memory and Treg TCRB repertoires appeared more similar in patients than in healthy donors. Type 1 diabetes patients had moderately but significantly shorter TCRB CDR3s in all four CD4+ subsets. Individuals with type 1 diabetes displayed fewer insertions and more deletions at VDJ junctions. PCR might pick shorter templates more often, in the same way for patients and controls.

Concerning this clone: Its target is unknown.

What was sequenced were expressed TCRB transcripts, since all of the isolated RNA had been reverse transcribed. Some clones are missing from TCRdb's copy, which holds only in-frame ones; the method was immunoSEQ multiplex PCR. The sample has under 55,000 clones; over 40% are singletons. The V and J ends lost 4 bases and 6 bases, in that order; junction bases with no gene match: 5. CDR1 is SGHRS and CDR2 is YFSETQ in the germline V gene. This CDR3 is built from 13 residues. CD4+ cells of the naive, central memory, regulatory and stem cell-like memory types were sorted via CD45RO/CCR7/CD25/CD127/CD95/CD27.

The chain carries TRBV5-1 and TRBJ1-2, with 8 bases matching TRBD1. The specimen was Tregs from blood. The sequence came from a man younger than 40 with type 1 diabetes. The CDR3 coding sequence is TGCGCCAGCAGCCAACAGGGGGACCATGGCTACACCTTC. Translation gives CASSQQGDHGYTF.